This TCR beta chain was recovered during a study of PD-1 blockade in classical Hodgkin lymphoma. As for the study in general: The study gave patients nivolumab 3 mg/kg intravenously every 2 weeks. Overall study findings and caveats: Compared with healthy donors, newly diagnosed patients reportedly showed lower baseline TCR diversity. CD4+ TCR diversity, unlike CD8+, rose significantly by C4D1.

As for time point: cycle 4 day 1 (C4D1), after five to seven weeks of nivolumab. Relapses following autologous stem cell transplantation were seen in all patients, with brentuximab vedotin exposure varying. A word on this clone: Its antigen is unknown.

The CDR3 is 16 amino acids. V gave up 2 bases and J gave up 7 bases, with 16 bases separating them. Germline-derived CDR1 and CDR2 are SGDLS and YYNGEE. Here immunoSEQ multiplex PCR was the method, and the copy in TCRdb shows in-frame clones only, minus some. The sample has approximately 52,000 clones, about 89% seen once. The specimen was peripheral blood mononuclear cells (PBMCs), collected before the fourth cycle of nivolumab. The source is a human donor with classical Hodgkin lymphoma. This chain joins TRBV9 and TRBJ1-6; tentatively, D is TRBD1 (5 bases). CDR3 in amino acids: CASSVSAGALNSPLHF. DNA of the CDR3: TGTGCCAGCAGCGTGTCCGCCGGGGCGTTGAATTCACCCCTCCACTTT.